Listed below are T cell receptor beta chains from one sample, sequenced in a study of OX40 agonist ivuxolimab in advanced cancers. Generated by immunoSEQ multiplex PCR, the TCRdb table keeps only in-frame clones and is missing some. This sample has over 100,000 clones, with 90% found just once. This sample comprised CD4+ or CD8+ T cells sorted from blood, obtained in a trial of the OX40 agonist ivuxolimab. The receptors here all came from an adult with an advanced solid tumor such as melanoma, head and neck, liver or kidney cancer. The CDR3 runs from the conserved cysteine through the conserved F or W. D genes are given only for firm matches. A clone size is listed for some rows: how often the clone was seen (once, few, many), or a class if it is expanded.

d_call j_call v_call clone_size cdr3_nt cdr3_aa
NA TRBJ1-4 TRBV6-1 once TGTGCCAGCAGTGAACATGTGGCAACTAATGAAAAACTGTTTTTT CASSEHVATNEKLFF
NA TRBJ2-1 TRBV28 NA TGTGCCAGCAGTTTACCGGGCCTTGAGCAGTTCTTC CASSLPGLEQFF
TRBD1 TRBJ1-2 TRBV27 NA TGTGCCAGCAGTTTATTGGACAGGGGCTATGGCTACACCTTC CASSLLDRGYGYTF
NA TRBJ2-7 TRBV7-2 NA TGTGCCAGCAGCTTAGAAGGGGGGAGGGCCTCCGAGCAGTACTTC CASSLEGGRASEQYF
NA TRBJ2-7 TRBV6-6 few TGTGCCAGCAGTAGTCGTTACGAGCAGTACTTC CASSSRYEQYF
TRBD1 TRBJ1-4 TRBV5-1 NA TGCGCCAGCAGCCTCCCTCTCGGACAGGGAAGGGAAAAACTGTTTTTT CASSLPLGQGREKLFF
NA TRBJ1-1 TRBV18 NA TGTGCCAGCTCCCAGGGGACGAACACTGAAGCTTTCTTT CASSQGTNTEAFF
NA TRBJ2-5 TRBV6-6 once TGTGCCAGCAGTTTAGGACAAACCGGTGGAGAGACCCAGTACTTC CASSLGQTGGETQYF
NA TRBJ1-5 TRBV28 NA TGTGCCAGCAGTCGACGAGACTACAGGGAACACAATCAGCCCCAGCATTTT CASSRRDYREHNQPQHF
NA TRBJ2-3 TRBV7-3 NA TGTGCCAGCAGCCTCGGGGGGCATAGCACAGATACGCAGTATTTT CASSLGGHSTDTQYF
NA TRBJ2-7 TRBV15 NA TGTGCCACCAGCAGAGATCCAGGCCTCTCCTACGAGCAGTACTTC CATSRDPGLSYEQYF
NA TRBJ2-1 TRBV11-2 NA TGTGCCAGCAGCCCCTCCCGTAATGAGCAGTTCTTC CASSPSRNEQFF